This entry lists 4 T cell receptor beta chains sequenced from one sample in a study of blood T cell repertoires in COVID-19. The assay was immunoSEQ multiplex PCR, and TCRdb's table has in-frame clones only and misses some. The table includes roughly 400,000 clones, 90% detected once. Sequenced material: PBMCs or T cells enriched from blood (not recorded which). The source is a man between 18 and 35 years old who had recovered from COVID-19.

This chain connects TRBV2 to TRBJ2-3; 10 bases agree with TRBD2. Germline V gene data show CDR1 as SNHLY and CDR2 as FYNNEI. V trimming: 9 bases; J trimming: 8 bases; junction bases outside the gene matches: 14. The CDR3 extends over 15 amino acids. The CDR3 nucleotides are TGTGCCAGTCATAGCGGGGGGTCCTCCACGGGTACGCAGTATTTT. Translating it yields CASHSGGSSTGTQYF. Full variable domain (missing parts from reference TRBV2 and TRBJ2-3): EPEVTQTPSHQVTQMGQEVILRCVPISNHLYFYWYRQILGQKVEFLVSFYNNEISEKSEIFDDQFSVERPDGSNFTLKIRSTKLEDSAMYFCASHSGGSSTGTQYFGPGTRLTVL.

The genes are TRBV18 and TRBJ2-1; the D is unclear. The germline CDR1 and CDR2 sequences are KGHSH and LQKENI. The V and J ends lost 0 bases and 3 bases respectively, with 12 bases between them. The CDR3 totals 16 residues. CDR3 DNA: TGTGCCAGCTCACCACCCCAGTCCACGGGCTACAATGAGCAGTTCTTC. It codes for CASSPPQSTGYNEQFF. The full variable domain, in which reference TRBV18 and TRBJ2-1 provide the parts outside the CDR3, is NAGVMQNPRHLVRRRGQEARLRCSPMKGHSHVYWYRQLPEEGLKFMVYLQKENIIDESGMPKERFSAEFPKEGPSILRIQQVVRGDSAAYFCASSPPQSTGYNEQFFGPGTRLTVL.

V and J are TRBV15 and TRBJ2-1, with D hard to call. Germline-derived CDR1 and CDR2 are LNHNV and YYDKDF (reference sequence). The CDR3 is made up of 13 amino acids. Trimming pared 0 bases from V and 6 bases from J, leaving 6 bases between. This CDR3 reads CATSRDQINEQFF. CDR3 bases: TGTGCCACCAGCAGAGACCAGATCAATGAGCAGTTCTTC.

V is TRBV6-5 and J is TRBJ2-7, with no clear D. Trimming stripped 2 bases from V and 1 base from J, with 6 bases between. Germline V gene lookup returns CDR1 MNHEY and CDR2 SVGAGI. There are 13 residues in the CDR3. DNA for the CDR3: TGTGCCAGCAGTTACAAACAGTCCTACGAGCAGTACTTC. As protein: CASSYKQSYEQYF.